One and the same sample provided the 15 T cell receptor beta chains below, sequenced in a study of T-cell memory formation after mild COVID-19. MiXCR, run by TCRdb on the 5' RACE reads, gives a single entry per CDR3 protein. The table has roughly 300,000 distinct CDR3 sequences, roughly 8.2% seen once. The sequenced material came from PBMCs or a T cell subset sorted from them (not recorded which). The receptors were sampled from a young man who had mild COVID-19 (a few samples of this study predate the infection). Cell type and time point are not known.

This sequence joins TRBV4-1 and TRBJ2-1; TRBD1 matches at 9 bases. The CDR3 has 17 amino acids. The V gene end was trimmed by 3 bases and the J gene end by 9 bases; junction bases not matched to a gene: 15. The V gene's germline CDR1 is MGHRA and CDR2 YSYEKL. CDR3 DNA: TGCGCCAGCAGCCAGGGGAGGGGACAGGGATTACAATCTGAGCAGTTCTTC. Translating it yields CASSQGRGQGLQSEQFF.

The rearrangement joins TRBV4-2 to TRBJ1-1; D remains unclear. CDR1 and CDR2 from the germline V gene are LGHNA and YNFKEQ. This CDR3 is built from 13 residues. V lost 5 bases to trimming and J lost 5 bases, with 12 bases between them. CDR3 amino acids: CASSWAVETEAFF. The CDR3 DNA follows: TGTGCCAGCAGCTGGGCTGTCGAGACTGAAGCTTTCTTT.

The genes are TRBV10-3 and TRBJ2-3, with D perhaps matching TRBD2 (6 bases). CDR3 length equals 15 residues. The germline V and J ends were trimmed by 3 bases and 2 bases, with 12 bases remaining between them. In germline, CDR1 is ENHRY, CDR2 SYGVKD. The CDR3 bases are TGTGCCATCAGTGACATAGCGGAAGTCACAGATACGCAGTATTTT. Translation: CAISDIAEVTDTQYF.

In this sample, this clonotype turned up many times. V and J are TRBV12-3 or TRBV12-4 and TRBJ2-1, with 7 bases aligning to TRBD2. The CDR3 sequence is 13 residues long. V lost 6 bases to trimming and J lost 9 bases; unmatched junction nucleotides: 8. CDR3 DNA: TGTGCCAGCAGGTCAGGACTAGTGGGTGAGCAGTTCTTC. Its translation is CASRSGLVGEQFF.

This clonotype was seen repeatedly, ten times or more. The chain uses TRBV2 and TRBJ2-3; D gene ambiguous. V was shortened by 3 bases and J by 0 bases, with 1 base between the two germline ends. The CDR3 runs to 12 residues. Germline V gives CDR1 SNHLY, CDR2 FYNNEI. This chain's CDR3 is CASSDSTDTQYF. The CDR3 bases are TGTGCCAGCAGTGACAGCACAGATACGCAGTATTTT.

This clonotype was seen only a few times. The J gene is TRBJ2-7, the V gene TRBV27; D remains unclear. Trimming shortened V by 3 bases and J by 12 bases, and 15 bases separated the two germline ends. This CDR3 has 12 residues. Germline assignment: CDR1 MNHEY and CDR2 SMNVEV (reference sequence). The CDR3 bases are TGTGCCAGCAGTTTCGGACGGTTACTGGTGTACGTC. Encoded protein: CASSFGRLLVYV.

There are a few counts of this clonotype. The chain combines TRBV9 with TRBJ2-7, with 8 bases matching TRBD2. The germline gives CDR1 SGDLS, CDR2 YYNGEE. V dropped 0 bases and J dropped 1; count of bases not matched to a gene: 6. This CDR3 is built from 16 residues. CDR3 loop: CASSVAVAGGSYEQYF. CDR3 coding DNA: TGTGCCAGCAGCGTAGCTGTGGCGGGGGGATCCTACGAGCAGTACTTC.

This clonotype came up many times. The CDR3 coding sequence is TGTGCCAGCAGCCGTACGGGGTTGGGTTCACCCCTCCACTTT. Translating gives CASSRTGLGSPLHF. The chain employs TRBV12-3 or TRBV12-4 and TRBJ1-6; no clear D. V was trimmed by 6 bases and J by 9 bases, leaving 15 bases between them. The CDR3 extends over 14 amino acids.

V is TRBV14 and J is TRBJ2-3; D is unclear. The CDR3 totals 13 residues. Trimming pared 2 bases from V and 4 bases from J, leaving 7 bases between. CDR1 is SGHDN, CDR2 FVKESK, per germline. The CDR3 protein is CASSQLSADTQYF. CDR3 sequence (DNA): TGTGCCAGCAGCCAACTTTCGGCAGATACGCAGTATTTT.

There are many counts of this clonotype. The rearrangement uses TRBV5-5 and TRBJ1-1; no firm D call. Trimming stripped 1 base from V and 6 bases from J, with 10 bases between. The CDR3 is made up of 13 amino acids. From germline, CDR1 is SGHKS and CDR2 YYEKEE (reference sequence). CDR3 bases: TGTGCCAGCAGCTTGAATCGGGTCCCTGAAGCTTTCTTT. Its protein product is CASSLNRVPEAFF.

The table lists this clonotype with a few counts. The V and J genes are TRBV6-2 or TRBV6-3 and TRBJ1-1, with D perhaps matching TRBD1 (6 bases). The CDR3 spans 13 residues. The ends were cut back, 8 bases at V and 1 base at J, with 11 bases in the middle. The germline CDR1 and CDR2 sequences are MNHEY and SVGEGT. As DNA, the CDR3 is TGTGCCAGCGTACTACAGGGGAACACTGAAGCTTTCTTT. Translating gives CASVLQGNTEAFF.

This clonotype was recorded a few times. This chain uses TRBV20-1 with TRBJ1-2; D unresolved. The CDR3 is 14 residues long. Germline V CDR1 and CDR2: DFQATT, SNEGSKA (reference sequence). V lost 0 bases and J lost 3, with 11 bases in between. Here the CDR3 reads CSARDQGRYYGYTF. DNA of the CDR3: TGCAGTGCTAGAGATCAAGGCCGCTACTATGGCTACACCTTC.

This clonotype was recorded a few times. The genes are TRBV18 and TRBJ1-2, with TRBD1 matching 7 bases. In germline, CDR1 is KGHSH, CDR2 LQKENI. The ends lost 3 bases at V and 5 bases at J; junction bases unmatched: 9. The CDR3 runs to 15 residues. CDR3 amino acids: CASSPTGTDTYGYTF. The CDR3 DNA follows: TGTGCCAGCTCACCGACCGGGACAGACACTTATGGCTACACCTTC.

This clonotype was picked up many times. This chain joins TRBV5-1 and TRBJ2-1, with D hard to call. The CDR3 has 16 amino acids. Germline loops: CDR1 SGHRS, CDR2 YFSETQ. V shed 0 bases and J shed 4 bases, with 14 bases lying between them. In DNA, the CDR3 is TGCGCCAGCAGCTTGGAATTCGACCTAATGTACAATGAGCAGTTCTTC. Translating gives CASSLEFDLMYNEQFF.

This clonotype showed up just a few times. The chain employs TRBV7-6 and TRBJ2-7; D call uncertain. Germline V gene lookup returns CDR1 SGHVS and CDR2 FNYEAQ. Trimming pared 5 bases from V and 2 bases from J, leaving 16 bases between. This CDR3 contains 15 residues. The CDR3 here is CASSLVEPEAYEQYF. The CDR3, as DNA: TGTGCCAGCAGCCTAGTGGAACCCGAGGCCTACGAGCAGTACTTC.